Detailed here is one TCR beta chain. CDR1 is KGHSH, CDR2 LQKENI, per germline. The CDR3 totals 17 residues. V lost 3 bases and J lost 1; bases outside the gene matches: 7. This sample stems from a study of T cell changes during pregnancy in multiple sclerosis. The table came from immunoSEQ multiplex PCR; TCRdb's copy has only in-frame clones and leaves some out. Among about 76,000 clones listed, over 85% were seen once. Sequencing used peripheral blood, obtained after pregnancy. This clonotype was sampled from a female donor in good health, enrolled as a control in a pregnancy study. V gene TRBV18 combines with J gene TRBJ2-1; 9 nucleotides line up with TRBD2. CDR3: CASSPRLAERSYNEQFF. For the CDR3, the DNA is TGTGCCAGCTCACCTCGACTAGCGGAGCGTTCCTACAATGAGCAGTTCTTC.